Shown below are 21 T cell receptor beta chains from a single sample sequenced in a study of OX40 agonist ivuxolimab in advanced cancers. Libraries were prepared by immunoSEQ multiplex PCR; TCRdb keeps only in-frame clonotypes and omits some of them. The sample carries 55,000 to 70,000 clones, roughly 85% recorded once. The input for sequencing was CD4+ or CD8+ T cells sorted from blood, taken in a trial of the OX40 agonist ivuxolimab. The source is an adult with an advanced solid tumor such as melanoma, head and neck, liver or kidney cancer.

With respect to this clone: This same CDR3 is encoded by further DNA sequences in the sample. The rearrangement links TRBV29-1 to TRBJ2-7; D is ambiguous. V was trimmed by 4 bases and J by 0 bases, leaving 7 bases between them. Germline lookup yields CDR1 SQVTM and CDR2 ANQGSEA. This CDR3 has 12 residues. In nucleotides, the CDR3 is TGCAGCGTTGGAGACGGCTCCTACGAGCAGTACTTC. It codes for CSVGDGSYEQYF.

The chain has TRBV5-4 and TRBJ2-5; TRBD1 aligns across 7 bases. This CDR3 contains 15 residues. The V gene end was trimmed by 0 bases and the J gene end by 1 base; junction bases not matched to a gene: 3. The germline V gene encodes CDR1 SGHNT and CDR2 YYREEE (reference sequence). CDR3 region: CASSLADRAQETQYF. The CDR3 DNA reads TGTGCCAGCAGCTTGGCCGACAGGGCCCAAGAGACCCAGTACTTC.

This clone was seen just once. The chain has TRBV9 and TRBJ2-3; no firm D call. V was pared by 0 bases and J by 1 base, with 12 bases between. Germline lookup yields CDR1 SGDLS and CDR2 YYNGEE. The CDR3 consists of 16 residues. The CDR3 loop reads CASSVVGVGRTDTQYF. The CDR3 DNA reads TGTGCCAGCAGCGTAGTTGGAGTAGGGCGCACAGATACGCAGTATTTT. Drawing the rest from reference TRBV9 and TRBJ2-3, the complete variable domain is DSGVTQTPKHLITATGQRVTLRCSPRSGDLSVYWYQQSLDQGLQFLIQYYNGEERAKGNILERFSAQQFPDLHSELNLSSLELGDSALYFCASSVVGVGRTDTQYFGPGTRLTVL.

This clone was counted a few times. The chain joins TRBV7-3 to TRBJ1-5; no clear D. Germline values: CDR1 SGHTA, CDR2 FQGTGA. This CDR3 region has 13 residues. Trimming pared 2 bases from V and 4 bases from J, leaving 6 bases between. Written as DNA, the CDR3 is TGTGCCAGCAGCTTAGGGCCAAATCAGCCCCAGCATTTT. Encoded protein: CASSLGPNQPQHF. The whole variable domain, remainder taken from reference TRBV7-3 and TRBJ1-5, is GAGVSQTPSNKVTEKGKYVELRCDPISGHTALYWYRQSLGQGPEFLIYFQGTGAADDSGLPNDRFFAVRPEGSVSTLKIQRTERGDSAVYLCASSLGPNQPQHFGDGTRLSIL.

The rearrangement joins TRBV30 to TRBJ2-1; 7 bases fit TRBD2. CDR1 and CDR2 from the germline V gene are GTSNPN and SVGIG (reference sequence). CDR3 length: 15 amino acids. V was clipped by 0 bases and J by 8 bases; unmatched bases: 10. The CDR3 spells CAWSVLAGVGHEQFF. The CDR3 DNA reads TGTGCCTGGAGTGTACTCGCGGGAGTAGGCCATGAGCAGTTCTTC.

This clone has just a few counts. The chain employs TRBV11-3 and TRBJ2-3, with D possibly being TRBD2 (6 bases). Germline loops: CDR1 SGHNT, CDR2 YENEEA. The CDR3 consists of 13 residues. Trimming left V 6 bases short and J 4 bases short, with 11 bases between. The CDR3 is CASSKGGADTQYF. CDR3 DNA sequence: TGTGCCAGCAGTAAGGGCGGGGCAGATACGCAGTATTTT.

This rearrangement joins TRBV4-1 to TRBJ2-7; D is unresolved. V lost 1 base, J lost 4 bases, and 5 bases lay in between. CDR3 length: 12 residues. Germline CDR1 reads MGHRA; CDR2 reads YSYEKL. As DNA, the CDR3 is TGCGCCAGCAGCCAAGGTGAATACGAGCAGTACTTC. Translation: CASSQGEYEQYF.

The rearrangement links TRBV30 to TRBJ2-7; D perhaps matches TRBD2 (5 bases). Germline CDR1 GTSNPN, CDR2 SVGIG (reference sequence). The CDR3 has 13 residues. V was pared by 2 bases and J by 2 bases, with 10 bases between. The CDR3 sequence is CAWSRTPAYEQYF. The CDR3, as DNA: TGTGCCTGGAGTCGGACTCCTGCCTACGAGCAGTACTTC.

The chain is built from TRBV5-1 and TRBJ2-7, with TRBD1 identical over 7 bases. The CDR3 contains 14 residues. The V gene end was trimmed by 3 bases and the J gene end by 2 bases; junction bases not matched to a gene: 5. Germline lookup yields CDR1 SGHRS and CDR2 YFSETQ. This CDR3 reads CASSSGTEAYEQYF. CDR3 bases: TGCGCCAGCAGCTCTGGGACAGAAGCCTACGAGCAGTACTTC.

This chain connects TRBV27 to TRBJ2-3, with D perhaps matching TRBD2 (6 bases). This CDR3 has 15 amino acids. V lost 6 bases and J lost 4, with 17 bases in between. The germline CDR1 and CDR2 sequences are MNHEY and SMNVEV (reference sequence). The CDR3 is CASRPRTIPSDTQYF. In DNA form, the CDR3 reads TGTGCCAGCAGGCCAAGGACTATACCGTCAGATACGCAGTATTTT.

This CDR3 reads CASSVAVLTEAFF. For the CDR3, the DNA is TGTGCCAGCAGTGTTGCAGTTTTAACTGAAGCTTTCTTT. The chain has TRBV2 and TRBJ1-1; D not resolved. Deletions cut 4 bases from V and 5 bases from J, with 11 bases between. This CDR3 is 13 amino acids long. Per the germline V gene, CDR1 is SNHLY and CDR2 is FYNNEI.

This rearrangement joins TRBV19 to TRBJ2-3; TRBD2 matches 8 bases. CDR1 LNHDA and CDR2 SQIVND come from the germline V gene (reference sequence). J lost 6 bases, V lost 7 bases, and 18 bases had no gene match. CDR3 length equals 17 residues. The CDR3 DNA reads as TGTGCCAGTAAGTCCGGGAGGGCCCGGATGGGGTGGGATACGCAGTATTTT. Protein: CASKSGRARMGWDTQYF.

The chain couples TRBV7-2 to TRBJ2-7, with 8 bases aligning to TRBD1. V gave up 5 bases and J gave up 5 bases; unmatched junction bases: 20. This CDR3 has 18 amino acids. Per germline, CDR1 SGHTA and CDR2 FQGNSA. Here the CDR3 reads CASSPRGKSQGAMDEQYF. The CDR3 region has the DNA TGTGCCAGCAGCCCCCGTGGAAAGTCCCAGGGGGCTATGGACGAGCAGTACTTC. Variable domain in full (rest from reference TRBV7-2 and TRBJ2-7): GAGVSQSPSNKVTEKGKDVELRCDPISGHTALYWYRQSLGQGLEFLIYFQGNSAPDKSGLPSDRFSAERTGGSVSTLTIQRTQQEDSAVYLCASSPRGKSQGAMDEQYFGPGTRLTVT.

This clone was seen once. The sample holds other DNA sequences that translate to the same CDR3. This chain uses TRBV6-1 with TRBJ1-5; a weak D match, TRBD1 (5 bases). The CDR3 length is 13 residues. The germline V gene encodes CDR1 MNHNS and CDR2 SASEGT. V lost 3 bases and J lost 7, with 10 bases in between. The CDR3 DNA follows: TGTGCCAGCAGTGAGGGGGATGAGCAGCCCCAGCATTTT. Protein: CASSEGDEQPQHF.

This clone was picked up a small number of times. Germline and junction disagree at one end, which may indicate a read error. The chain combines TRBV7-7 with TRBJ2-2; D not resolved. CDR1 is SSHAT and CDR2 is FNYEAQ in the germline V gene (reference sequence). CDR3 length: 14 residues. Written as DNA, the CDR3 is TGTGCTAGCAGCTTAAAGGAAGGGACCGGGGAGCTGTTTTTT. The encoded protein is CASSLKEGTGELFF.

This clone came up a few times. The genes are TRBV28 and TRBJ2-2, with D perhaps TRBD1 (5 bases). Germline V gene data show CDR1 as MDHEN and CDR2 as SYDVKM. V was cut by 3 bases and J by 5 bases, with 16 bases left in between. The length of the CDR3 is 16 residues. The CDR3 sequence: CASSFQGVMRTGELFF. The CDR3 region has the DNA TGTGCCAGCAGTTTTCAGGGCGTAATGAGGACCGGGGAGCTGTTTTTT.

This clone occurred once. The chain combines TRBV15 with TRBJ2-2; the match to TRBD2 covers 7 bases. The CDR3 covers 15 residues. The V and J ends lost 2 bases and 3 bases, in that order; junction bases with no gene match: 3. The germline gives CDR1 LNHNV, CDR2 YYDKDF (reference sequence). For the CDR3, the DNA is TGTGCCACCAGCAGAAGGAGCGGGGACACCGGGGAGCTGTTTTTT. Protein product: CATSRRSGDTGELFF.

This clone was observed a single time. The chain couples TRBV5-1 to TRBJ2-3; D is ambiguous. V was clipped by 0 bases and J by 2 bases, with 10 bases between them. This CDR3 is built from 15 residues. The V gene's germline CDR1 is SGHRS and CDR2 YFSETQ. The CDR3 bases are TGCGCCAGCAGCTTGGTTGGTTCTAACACAGATACGCAGTATTTT. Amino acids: CASSLVGSNTDTQYF. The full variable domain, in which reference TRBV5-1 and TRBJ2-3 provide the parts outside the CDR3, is KAGVTQTPRYLIKTRGQQVTLSCSPISGHRSVSWYQQTPGQGLQFLFEYFSETQRNKGNFPGRFSGRQFSNSRSEMNVSTLELGDSALYLCASSLVGSNTDTQYFGPGTRLTVL.

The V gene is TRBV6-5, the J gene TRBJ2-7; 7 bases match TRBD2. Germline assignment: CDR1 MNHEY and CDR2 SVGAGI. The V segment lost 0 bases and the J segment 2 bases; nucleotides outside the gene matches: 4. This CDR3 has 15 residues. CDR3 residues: CASSYSASGTYEQYF. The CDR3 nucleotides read TGTGCCAGCAGTTACTCGGCTAGCGGAACCTACGAGCAGTACTTC.

CDR3 nucleotide sequence: TGTGCCATCAGTGACAGCGGGGGTATAGATACGCAGTATTTT. Protein product: CAISDSGGIDTQYF. The gene calls are TRBV10-3 and TRBJ2-3; 8 bases align to TRBD2. The CDR3 is 14 residues long. Unmatched junction bases numbered 4, after V lost 3 bases and J lost 5 bases. Germline V gene data show CDR1 as ENHRY and CDR2 as SYGVKD.

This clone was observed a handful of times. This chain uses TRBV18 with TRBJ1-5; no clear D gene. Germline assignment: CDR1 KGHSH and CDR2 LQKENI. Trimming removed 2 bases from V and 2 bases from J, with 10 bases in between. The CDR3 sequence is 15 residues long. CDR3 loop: CASSPNSAGNQPQHF. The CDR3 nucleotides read TGTGCCAGCTCACCAAACAGTGCAGGCAATCAGCCCCAGCATTTT.